A selection of T cell receptor beta chains follows, all from one sample in a study of blood T cell repertoires in COVID-19. Repertoires were generated with immunoSEQ multiplex PCR, while TCRdb's copy carries only in-frame clones and drops some. The top ten clones hold approximately 2% of a sample with 100,000 to 150,000 clones, approximately 87% of them seen once. Sequenced input: peripheral blood. All receptors come from a man aged 65-85 years with active COVID-19. The CDR3 runs from the conserved cysteine through the conserved F or W. The order of the fields is J gene, clone size, V gene, D gene, CDR3 DNA, CDR3 protein. A D gene is named only where the DNA matches it firmly. Only some rows state a clone size, as once, few, many or a class for expanded clones.

>TRBJ2-3|.|TRBV7-3|TRBD1
TGTGCCAGCAGCCTCACAGGGGAGAGTACGCAGTATTTT
CASSLTGESTQYF
>TRBJ2-5|once|TRBV7-3|TRBD1
TGTGCCAGCAGCCCCACGACAGGGGGCGCCCGGGAGACCCAGTACTTC
CASSPTTGGARETQYF
>TRBJ1-2|.|TRBV19|.
TGTGCCAGTAGTTCAGACAGAATTGGCTACACCTTC
CASSSDRIGYTF
>TRBJ1-3|.|TRBV7-9|.
TGTGCCAGCAGCTTAGACAAGTGGCTCGGAAACACCATATATTTT
CASSLDKWLGNTIYF
>TRBJ2-7|.|TRBV6-2/TRBV6-3|TRBD2
TGTGCCAGCAGTCCCTGGGCTAGCGGGACCAACGAGCAGTACTTC
CASSPWASGTNEQYF
>TRBJ2-7|.|TRBV10-3|TRBD2
TGTGCCATCAGTAGCGGGAGCCACGAGCAGTACTTC
CAISSGSHEQYF
>TRBJ1-5|.|TRBV11-2|.
TGTGCCAGCAGCTTAGACGGCAGGACTAATCAGCCCCAGCATTTT
CASSLDGRTNQPQHF
>TRBJ1-1|.|TRBV4-3|TRBD1
TGCGCCAGCAGCCACCGGACAGGGAGGGAAGCTTTCTTT
CASSHRTGREAFF
>TRBJ2-1|.|TRBV30|.
TGTGCCTGGAGCTCGGGGAGCTCCTACAATGAGCAGTTCTTC
CAWSSGSSYNEQFF
>TRBJ2-7|.|TRBV13|TRBD2
TGTGCCAGCAGCGGGGGGGAGCGGGAGGCTGACGAGCAGTACTTC
CASSGGEREADEQYF
>TRBJ2-3|.|TRBV5-1|TRBD2
TGCGCCAGCAGCCCTCGGGACCCATCGCGTGGGGGAGGGAGGACAGATACGCAGTATTTT
CASSPRDPSRGGGRTDTQYF
>TRBJ2-1|.|TRBV7-3|TRBD2
TGTGCCAGCAGCTCGGGACTAGCCGGTGAGCAGTTCTTC
CASSSGLAGEQFF
>TRBJ1-3|.|TRBV28|.
TGTGCCAGCAAGTTGACAGGCGGAAACACCATATATTTT
CASKLTGGNTIYF
>TRBJ1-5|.|TRBV28|TRBD1
TGTGCCAGCAGTTCTCCGGGACAGTATAGCAATCAGCCCCAGCATTTT
CASSSPGQYSNQPQHF
>TRBJ1-2|.|TRBV5-1|.
TGCGCCAGCAGCTTGGGGCAGGGGTTTAACTATGGCTACACCTTC
CASSLGQGFNYGYTF
>TRBJ2-7|.|TRBV28|.
TGTGCCAGCAGTTCTATCAGGTCAACACCATTCTACGAGCAGTACTTC
CASSSIRSTPFYEQYF
>TRBJ1-1|.|TRBV7-2|TRBD1
TGTGCCAGCAGCTTGGACAGGGAGAGTGGCACTGAAGCTTTCTTT
CASSLDRESGTEAFF
>TRBJ2-2|.|TRBV19|TRBD1
TGTGCCAGTACCCTGGGACAGGGCAAGGGCGGGGAGCTGTTTTTT
CASTLGQGKGGELFF
>TRBJ1-1|.|TRBV2|TRBD1
TGTGCCAGCACGGGACAGATGAACACTGAAGCTTTCTTT
CASTGQMNTEAFF
>TRBJ1-6|.|TRBV2|TRBD1
TGTGCCAGCAGCATGGACAGGGGAGATTCACCCCTCCACTTT
CASSMDRGDSPLHF
>TRBJ2-2|.|TRBV6-5|TRBD1
TGTGCCAGCAGGGGACAGCAGACGAACACCGGGGAGCTGTTTTTT
CASRGQQTNTGELFF
>TRBJ2-2|.|TRBV19|TRBD1
TGTGCCAGTAGCCCTAGGACAGGGCGCGGGGAGCTGTTTTTT
CASSPRTGRGELFF
>TRBJ2-5|once|TRBV7-6|TRBD1
TGTGCCAGCAGCGACGGACAGGGGACAGAGACCCAGTACTTC
CASSDGQGTETQYF
>TRBJ2-7|once|TRBV14|.
TGTGCCAGCAGCCAGTGGGCGGGCTACGAGCAGTACTTC
CASSQWAGYEQYF
>TRBJ2-7|.|TRBV7-9|TRBD1
TGTGCCAGCACCTTAAGTTCCGGGACAGGTGCCCACGAGCAGTACTTC
CASTLSSGTGAHEQYF
>TRBJ1-6|.|TRBV19|.
TGTGCCAGTAGTGTACTCGGGGAAGAAAGTTCACCCCTCCACTTT
CASSVLGEESSPLHF
>TRBJ2-1|.|TRBV27|TRBD2
TGTGCCAGCAGTTTTGTAGGACAGGGGGAACTAGCGGGAGGGAGCTCCTACAATGAGCAGTTCTTC
CASSFVGQGELAGGSSYNEQFF
>TRBJ1-5|.|TRBV11-2|.
TGTGCCAGCAGCCAAGAACAGGGCAGTAGGGCCCCAAGCAATCAGCCCCAGCATTTT
CASSQEQGSRAPSNQPQHF
>TRBJ1-2|.|TRBV3-1/TRBV3-2|.
TGTGCCAGCAGCCAAGATGTCAGGGCGTGGGGCTACACCTTC
CASSQDVRAWGYTF
>TRBJ2-3|.|TRBV28|TRBD2
TGTGCCAGCAGCGCTCTAGCGGGAGGAGGGGATACGCAGTATTTT
CASSALAGGGDTQYF
>TRBJ2-3|.|TRBV5-1|TRBD2
TGCGCCAGCAGGCAGCGGGAGGGAACAGATACGCAGTATTTT
CASRQREGTDTQYF
>TRBJ2-3|.|TRBV5-6|.
TGTGCCAGCAGGATGGACCCGGCTAGCGCAGATACGCAGTATTTT
CASRMDPASADTQYF
>TRBJ2-1|once|TRBV6-5|.
TGTGCCAGCATTCGGAACCGAGGCGGGGATGAGCAGTTCTTC
CASIRNRGGDEQFF
>TRBJ2-1|.|TRBV2|.
TGTGCCAGCACAGCGAGGCAGGGGGGCTGGAATGAGCAGTTCTTC
CASTARQGGWNEQFF
>TRBJ2-3|.|TRBV6-6|.
TGTGCCAGCTCCCAAGGGGGAAGCACAGATACGCAGTATTTT
CASSQGGSTDTQYF
>TRBJ2-1|.|TRBV3-1/TRBV3-2|.
TGTGCCAGCAGCCGAGGGACTTCATACAATGAGCAGTTCTTC
CASSRGTSYNEQFF
>TRBJ2-7|.|TRBV6-5|TRBD2
TGTGCCAGCAGGTATAGCGGGAGGGACTACGAGCAGTACTTC
CASRYSGRDYEQYF
>TRBJ2-7|.|TRBV24-1|TRBD2
TGTGCCACCAGTGACTCGAGTGCGGGGGTGGGAGAGCAGTACTTC
CATSDSSAGVGEQYF
>TRBJ2-5|.|TRBV6-2/TRBV6-3|TRBD1
TGTGCCAGCAGTTCCGGACAGGGAGACGACCAAGAGACCCAGTACTTC
CASSSGQGDDQETQYF
>TRBJ2-7|.|TRBV5-6|TRBD2
TGTGCCAGCAGTTCCCGGACTAGCGTCTCCTACGAGCAGTACTTC
CASSSRTSVSYEQYF
>TRBJ1-2|.|TRBV30|TRBD1
TGTGCCTGGAGTGGCTCGGCCGGACAGGGTTTTTTAGGTGGCTACACCTTC
CAWSGSAGQGFLGGYTF
>TRBJ1-1|.|TRBV2|.
TGTGCCAGCAGGGAGGACAGCGCTGAAGCTTTCTTT
CASREDSAEAFF